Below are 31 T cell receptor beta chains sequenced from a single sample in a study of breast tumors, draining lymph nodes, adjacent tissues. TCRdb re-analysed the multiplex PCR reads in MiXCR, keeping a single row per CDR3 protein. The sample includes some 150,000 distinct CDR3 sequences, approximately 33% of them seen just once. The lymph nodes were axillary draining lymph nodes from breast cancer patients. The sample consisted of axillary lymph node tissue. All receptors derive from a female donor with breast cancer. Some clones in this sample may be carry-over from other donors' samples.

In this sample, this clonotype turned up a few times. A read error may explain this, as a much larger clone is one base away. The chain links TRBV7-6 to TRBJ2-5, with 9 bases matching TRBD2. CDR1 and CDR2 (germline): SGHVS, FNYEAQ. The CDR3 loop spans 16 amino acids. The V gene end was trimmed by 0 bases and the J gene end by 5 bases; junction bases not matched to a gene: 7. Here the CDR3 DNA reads TGTGCCAGCAGCTTAGCGAAGGCGGGGGGGCAGGAGACCCAGTACTTC. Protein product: CASSLAKAGGQETQYF.

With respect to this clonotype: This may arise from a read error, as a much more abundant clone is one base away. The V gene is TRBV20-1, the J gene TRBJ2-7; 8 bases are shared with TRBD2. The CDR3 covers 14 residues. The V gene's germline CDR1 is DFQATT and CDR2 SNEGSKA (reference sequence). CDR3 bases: TGCAGTGCTTCCAGCGGGGGTGGGTCCTCCGAGCAGTACTTC. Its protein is CSASSGGGSSEQYF.

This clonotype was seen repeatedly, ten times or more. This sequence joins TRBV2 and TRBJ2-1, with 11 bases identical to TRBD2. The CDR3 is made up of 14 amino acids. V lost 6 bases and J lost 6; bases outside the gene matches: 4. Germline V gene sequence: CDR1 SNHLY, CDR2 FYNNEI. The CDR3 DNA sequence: TGTGCCAGCAGACTAGCGGGAGCATCCAATGAGCAGTTCTTC. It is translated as CASRLAGASNEQFF.

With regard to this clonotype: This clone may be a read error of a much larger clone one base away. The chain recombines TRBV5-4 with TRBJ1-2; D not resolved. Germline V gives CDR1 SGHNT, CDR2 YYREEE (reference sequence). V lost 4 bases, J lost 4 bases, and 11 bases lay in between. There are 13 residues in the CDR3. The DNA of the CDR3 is TGTGCCAGCAGCGGATCCTTAACCTATGGCTACACCTTC. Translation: CASSGSLTYGYTF.

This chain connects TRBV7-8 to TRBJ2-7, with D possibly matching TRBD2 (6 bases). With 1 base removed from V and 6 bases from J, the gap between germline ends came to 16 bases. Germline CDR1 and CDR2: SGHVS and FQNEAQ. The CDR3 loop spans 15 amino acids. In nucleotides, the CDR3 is TGTGCCAGCAGCTTAGTGCGCGAGCGGGCGGTCGAGCAGTACTTC. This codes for CASSLVRERAVEQYF.

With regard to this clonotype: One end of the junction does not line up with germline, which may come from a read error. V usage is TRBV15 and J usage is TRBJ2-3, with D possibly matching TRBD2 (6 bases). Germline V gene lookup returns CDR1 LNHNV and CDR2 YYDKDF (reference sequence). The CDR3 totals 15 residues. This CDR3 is CTTSRPGVGADTQYF. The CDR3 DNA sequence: TGTACCACCAGCAGGCCGGGAGTAGGGGCAGATACGCAGTACTTT.

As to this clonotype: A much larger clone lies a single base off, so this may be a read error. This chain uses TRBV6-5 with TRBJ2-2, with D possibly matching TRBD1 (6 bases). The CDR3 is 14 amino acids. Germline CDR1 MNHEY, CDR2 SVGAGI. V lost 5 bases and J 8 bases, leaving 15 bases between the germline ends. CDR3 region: CASSPRIGGGELFF. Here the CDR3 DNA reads TGTGCCAGCAGTCCACGAATAGGGGGAGGGGAGCTGTTTTTT.

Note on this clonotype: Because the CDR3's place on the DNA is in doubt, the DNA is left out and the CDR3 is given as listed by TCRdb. CDR3 residues: CASSFYICTCAAGTDTQYF. This sequence joins TRBV7-3 and TRBJ2-3; the DNA was not used to check the table's D call, TRBD2. With termini counted, the CDR3 has 19 amino acids. The germline gives CDR1 SGHTA, CDR2 FQGTGA.

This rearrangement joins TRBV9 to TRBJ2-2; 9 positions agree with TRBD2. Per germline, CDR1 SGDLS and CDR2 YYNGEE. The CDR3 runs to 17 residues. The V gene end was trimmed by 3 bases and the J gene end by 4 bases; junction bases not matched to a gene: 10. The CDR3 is CASSGSGSGSVTGELFF. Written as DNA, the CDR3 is TGTGCCAGCAGCGGTAGCGGGAGCGGGAGTGTCACCGGGGAGCTGTTTTTT.

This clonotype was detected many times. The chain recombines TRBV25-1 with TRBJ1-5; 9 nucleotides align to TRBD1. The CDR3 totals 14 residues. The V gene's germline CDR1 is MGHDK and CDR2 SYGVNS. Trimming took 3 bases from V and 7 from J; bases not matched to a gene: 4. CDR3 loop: CASSEGQGSQPQHF. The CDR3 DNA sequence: TGTGCCAGCAGTGAGGGACAGGGCTCGCAGCCCCAGCATTTT.

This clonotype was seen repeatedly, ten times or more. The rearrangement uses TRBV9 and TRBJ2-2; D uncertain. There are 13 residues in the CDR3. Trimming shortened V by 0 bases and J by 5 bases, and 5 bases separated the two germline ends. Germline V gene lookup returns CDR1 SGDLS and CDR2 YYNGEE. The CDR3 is CASSVGSTGELFF. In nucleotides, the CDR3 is TGTGCCAGCAGCGTAGGTAGTACCGGGGAGCTGTTTTTT.

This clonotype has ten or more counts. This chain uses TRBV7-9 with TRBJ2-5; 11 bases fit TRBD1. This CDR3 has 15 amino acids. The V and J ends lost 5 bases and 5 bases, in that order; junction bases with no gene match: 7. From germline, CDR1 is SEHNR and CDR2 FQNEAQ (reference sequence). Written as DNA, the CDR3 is TGTGCCAGCAGCACGGCCGGGACAGGGGGGGAGACCCAGTACTTC. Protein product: CASSTAGTGGETQYF. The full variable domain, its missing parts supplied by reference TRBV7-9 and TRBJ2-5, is DTGVSQNPRHKITKRGQNVTFRCDPISEHNRLYWYRQTLGQGPEFLTYFQNEAQLEKSRLLSDRFSAERPKGSFSTLEIQRTEQGDSAMYLCASSTAGTGGETQYFGPGTRLLVL.

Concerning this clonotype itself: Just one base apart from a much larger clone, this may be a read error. CDR3 amino acids: CASSQDSPEQYF. DNA of the CDR3: TGTGCCAGCAGCCAAGACAGCCCCGAGCAGTACTTC. The rearrangement joins TRBV5-4 to TRBJ2-7, with TRBD1 as a possible D gene (5 bases). The CDR3 covers 12 residues. Germline CDR1 is SGHNT and CDR2 is YYREEE (reference sequence). V was trimmed by 4 bases and J by 6 bases, leaving 11 bases between them.

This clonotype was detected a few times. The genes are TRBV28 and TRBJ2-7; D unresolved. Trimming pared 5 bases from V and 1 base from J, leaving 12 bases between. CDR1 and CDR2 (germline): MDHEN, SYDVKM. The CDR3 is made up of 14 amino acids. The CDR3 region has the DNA TGTGCCAGCAGTATGGGCGGTCGGTCCTACGAGCAGTACTTC. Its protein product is CASSMGGRSYEQYF.

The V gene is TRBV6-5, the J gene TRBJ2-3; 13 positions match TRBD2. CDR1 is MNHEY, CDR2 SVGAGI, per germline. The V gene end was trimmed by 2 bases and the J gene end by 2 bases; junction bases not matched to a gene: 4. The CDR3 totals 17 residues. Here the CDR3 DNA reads TGTGCCAGCAGTTACCCGGGACTAGCGGGATACACAGATACGCAGTATTTT. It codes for CASSYPGLAGYTDTQYF.

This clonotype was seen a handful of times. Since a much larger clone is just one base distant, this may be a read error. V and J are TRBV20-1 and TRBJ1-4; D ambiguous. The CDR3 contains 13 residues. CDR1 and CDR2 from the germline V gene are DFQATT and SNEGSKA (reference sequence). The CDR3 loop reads CSARDYTNETLFF. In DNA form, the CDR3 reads TGCAGTGCTAGAGATTATACTAATGAAACACTGTTTTTT.

The CDR3 loop is CASSHGEGNQPQHF. In DNA form, the CDR3 reads TGTGCCAGCAGTCACGGGGAAGGCAATCAGCCCCAGCATTTT. This chain links TRBV6-5 with TRBJ1-5; D remains unclear. CDR3 size: 14 residues. Germline loops: CDR1 MNHEY, CDR2 SVGAGI. V dropped 5 bases and J dropped 2 bases, with 10 bases sitting between them.

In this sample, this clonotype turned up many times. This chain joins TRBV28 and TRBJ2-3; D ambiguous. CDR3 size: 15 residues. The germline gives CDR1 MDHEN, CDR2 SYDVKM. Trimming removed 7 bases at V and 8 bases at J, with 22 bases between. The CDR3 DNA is TGTGCCAGCATTTCGGCTAGTATGAATGTGGGTACGCAGTATTTT. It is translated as CASISASMNVGTQYF. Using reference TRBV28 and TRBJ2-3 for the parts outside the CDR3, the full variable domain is DVKVTQSSRYLVKRTGEKVFLECVQDMDHENMFWYRQDPGLGLRLIYFSYDVKMKEKGDIPEGYSVSREKKERFSLILESASTNQTSMYLCASISASMNVGTQYFGPGTRLTVL.

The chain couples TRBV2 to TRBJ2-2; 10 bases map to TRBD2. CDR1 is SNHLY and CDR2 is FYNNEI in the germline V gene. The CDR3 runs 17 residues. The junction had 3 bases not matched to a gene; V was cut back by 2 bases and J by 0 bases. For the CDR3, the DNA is TGTGCCAGCAGTGAACCTAGCGGGGGACCGAACACCGGGGAGCTGTTTTTT. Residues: CASSEPSGGPNTGELFF.

CDR3 DNA: TGCGCCAGCAGCTTCCTGACAGAGAACACTGAAGCTTTCTTT. Protein: CASSFLTENTEAFF. The chain uses TRBV5-1 and TRBJ1-1; D is perhaps TRBD1 (5 bases). CDR1 SGHRS and CDR2 YFSETQ come from the germline V gene. Deletions cut 2 bases from V and 1 base from J, with 9 bases between. The CDR3 runs to 14 residues.

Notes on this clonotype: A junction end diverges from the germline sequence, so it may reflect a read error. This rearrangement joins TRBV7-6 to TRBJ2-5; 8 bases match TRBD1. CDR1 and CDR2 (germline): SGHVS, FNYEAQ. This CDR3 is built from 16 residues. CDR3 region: CASSLGTGPPQETQYF. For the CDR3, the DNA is TGCGCCAGCAGCTTGGGGACAGGACCCCCCCAAGAGACCCAGTACTTC. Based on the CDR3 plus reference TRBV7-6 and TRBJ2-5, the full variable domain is GAGVSQSPRYKVTKRGQDVALRCDPISGHVSLYWYRQALGQGPEFLTYFNYEAQQDKSGLPNDRFSAERPEGSISTLTIQRTEQRDSAMYRCASSLGTGPPQETQYFGPGTRLLVL.

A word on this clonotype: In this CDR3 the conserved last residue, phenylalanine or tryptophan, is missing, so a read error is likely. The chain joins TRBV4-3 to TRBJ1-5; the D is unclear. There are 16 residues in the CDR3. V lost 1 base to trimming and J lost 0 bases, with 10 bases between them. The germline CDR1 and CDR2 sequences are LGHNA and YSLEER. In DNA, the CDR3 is TGCGCCAGCAGCCAAGGTCCCGTAAATAGCAATCAGCCCCAGCATGAG. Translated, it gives CASSQGPVNSNQPQHE.

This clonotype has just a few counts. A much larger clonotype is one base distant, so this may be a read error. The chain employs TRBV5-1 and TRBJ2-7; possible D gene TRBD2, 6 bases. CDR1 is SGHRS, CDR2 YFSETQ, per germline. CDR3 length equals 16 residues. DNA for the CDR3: TGCGCCAGCAGCTCGGGGGACGGCAGGTTGTCCGACGAGCGGTACTTC. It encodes CASSSGDGRLSDERYF.

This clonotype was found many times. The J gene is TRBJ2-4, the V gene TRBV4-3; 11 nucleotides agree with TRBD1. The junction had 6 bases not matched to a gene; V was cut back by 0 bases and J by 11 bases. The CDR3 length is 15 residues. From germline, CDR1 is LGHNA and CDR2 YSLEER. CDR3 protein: CASSQERTDRGLQYF. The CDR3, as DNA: TGCGCCAGCAGCCAAGAAAGGACGGACAGGGGGCTTCAGTACTTC.

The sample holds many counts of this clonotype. The CDR3 DNA reads as TGCAGTGCTAGAGATCGAGCTGAAAAACTGTTTTTT. It yields the protein CSARDRAEKLFF. The chain combines TRBV20-1 with TRBJ1-4; D unresolved. The CDR3 has 12 amino acids. Germline V gene data show CDR1 as DFQATT and CDR2 as SNEGSKA (reference sequence). V lost 0 bases, J lost 7 bases, and 6 bases lay in between.

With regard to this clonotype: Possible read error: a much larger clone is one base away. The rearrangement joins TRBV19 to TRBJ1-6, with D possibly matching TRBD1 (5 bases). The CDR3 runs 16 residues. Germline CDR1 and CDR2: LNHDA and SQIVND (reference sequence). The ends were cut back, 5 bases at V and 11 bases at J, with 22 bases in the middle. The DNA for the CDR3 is TGTGCCAGTAGTGCCCGACAGCAAGTCGGGAATCCACCCCTCCACTTT. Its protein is CASSARQQVGNPPLHF.

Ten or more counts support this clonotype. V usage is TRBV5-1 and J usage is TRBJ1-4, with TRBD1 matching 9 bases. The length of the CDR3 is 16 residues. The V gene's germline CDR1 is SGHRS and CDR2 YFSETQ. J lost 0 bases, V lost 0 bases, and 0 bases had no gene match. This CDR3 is CASSLGQGATNEKLFF. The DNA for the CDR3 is TGCGCCAGCAGCTTGGGACAGGGGGCAACTAATGAAAAACTGTTTTTT.

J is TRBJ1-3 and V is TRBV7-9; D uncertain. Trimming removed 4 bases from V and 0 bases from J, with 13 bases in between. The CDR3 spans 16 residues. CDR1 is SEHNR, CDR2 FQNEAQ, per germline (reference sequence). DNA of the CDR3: TGTGCCAGCAGCTCATCCAACAAATACTCTGGAAACACCATATATTTT. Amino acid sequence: CASSSSNKYSGNTIYF.

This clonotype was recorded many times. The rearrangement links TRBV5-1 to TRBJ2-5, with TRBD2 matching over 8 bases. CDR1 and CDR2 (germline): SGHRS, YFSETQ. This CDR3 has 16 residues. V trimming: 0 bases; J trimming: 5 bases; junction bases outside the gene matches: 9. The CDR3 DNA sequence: TGCGCCAGCAGCTTGGAATCAGCGGGGGTGGGGGAGACCCAGTACTTC. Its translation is CASSLESAGVGETQYF.

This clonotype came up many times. CDR3 nucleotides: TGCGCCAGCAGCTTACGGACCGAGGGAGATACGCAGTATTTT. This translates into CASSLRTEGDTQYF. The V and J genes are TRBV5-1 and TRBJ2-3; possible D gene TRBD2, 5 bases. With 2 bases removed from V and 5 bases from J, the gap between germline ends came to 12 bases. Per germline, CDR1 SGHRS and CDR2 YFSETQ. The CDR3 extends over 14 amino acids.

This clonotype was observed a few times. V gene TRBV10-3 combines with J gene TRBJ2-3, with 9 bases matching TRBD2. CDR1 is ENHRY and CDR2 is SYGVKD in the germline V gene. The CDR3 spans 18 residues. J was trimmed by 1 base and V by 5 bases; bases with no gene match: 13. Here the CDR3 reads CAISRGIAGDEGTDTQYF. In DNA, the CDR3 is TGTGCCATCAGTCGTGGGATAGCGGGGGATGAGGGCACAGATACGCAGTATTTT.